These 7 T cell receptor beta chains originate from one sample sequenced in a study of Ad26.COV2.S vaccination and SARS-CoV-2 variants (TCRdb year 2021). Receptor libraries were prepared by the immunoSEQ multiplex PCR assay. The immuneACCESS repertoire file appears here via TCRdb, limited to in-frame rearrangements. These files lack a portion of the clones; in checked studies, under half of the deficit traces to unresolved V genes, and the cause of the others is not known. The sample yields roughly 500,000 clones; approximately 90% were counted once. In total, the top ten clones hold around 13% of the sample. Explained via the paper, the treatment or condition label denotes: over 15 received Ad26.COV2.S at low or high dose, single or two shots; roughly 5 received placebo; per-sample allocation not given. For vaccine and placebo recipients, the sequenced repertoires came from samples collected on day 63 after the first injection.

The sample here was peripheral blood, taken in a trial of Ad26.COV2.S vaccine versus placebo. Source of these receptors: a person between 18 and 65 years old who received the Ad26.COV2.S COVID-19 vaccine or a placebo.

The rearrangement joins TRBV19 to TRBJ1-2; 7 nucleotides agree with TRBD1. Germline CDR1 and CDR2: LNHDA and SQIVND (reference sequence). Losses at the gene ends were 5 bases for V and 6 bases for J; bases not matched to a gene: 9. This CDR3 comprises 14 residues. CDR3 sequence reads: CASSPNRDRDGYTF. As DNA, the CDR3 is TGTGCCAGTAGTCCCAACCGCGACAGGGATGGCTACACCTTC.

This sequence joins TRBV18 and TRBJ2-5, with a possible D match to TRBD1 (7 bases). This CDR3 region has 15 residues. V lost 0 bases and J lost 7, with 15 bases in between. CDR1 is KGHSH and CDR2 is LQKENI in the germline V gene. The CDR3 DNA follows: TGTGCCAGCTCACCACCGCGGGACAGCTTTCCGACCCAGTACTTC. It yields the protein CASSPPRDSFPTQYF.

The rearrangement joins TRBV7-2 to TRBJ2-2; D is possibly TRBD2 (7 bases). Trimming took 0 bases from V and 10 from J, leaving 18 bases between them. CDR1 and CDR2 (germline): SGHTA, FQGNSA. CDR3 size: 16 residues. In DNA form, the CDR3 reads TGTGCCAGCAGCTTAGCGGGAGGGACAACCGGCCAGGAGCTGTTTTTT. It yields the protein CASSLAGGTTGQELFF. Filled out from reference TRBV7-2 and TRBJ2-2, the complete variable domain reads GAGVSQSPSNKVTEKGKDVELRCDPISGHTALYWYRQSLGQGLEFLIYFQGNSAPDKSGLPSDRFSAERTGGSVSTLTIQRTQQEDSAVYLCASSLAGGTTGQELFFGEGSRLTVL.

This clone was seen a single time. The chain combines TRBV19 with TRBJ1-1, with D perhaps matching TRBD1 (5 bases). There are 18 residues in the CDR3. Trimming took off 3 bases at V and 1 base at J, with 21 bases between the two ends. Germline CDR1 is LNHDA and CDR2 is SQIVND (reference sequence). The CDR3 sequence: CASSMDVATGLRNTEAFF. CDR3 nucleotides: TGTGCCAGTAGTATGGATGTTGCGACGGGGCTGAGGAACACTGAAGCTTTCTTT.

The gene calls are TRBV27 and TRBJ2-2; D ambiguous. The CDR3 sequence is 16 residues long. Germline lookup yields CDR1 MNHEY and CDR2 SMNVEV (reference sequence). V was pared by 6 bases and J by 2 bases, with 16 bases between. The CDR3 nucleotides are TGTGCCAGCAGCACCGCAGGACCTCCAAACACCGGGGAGCTGTTTTTT. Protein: CASSTAGPPNTGELFF.

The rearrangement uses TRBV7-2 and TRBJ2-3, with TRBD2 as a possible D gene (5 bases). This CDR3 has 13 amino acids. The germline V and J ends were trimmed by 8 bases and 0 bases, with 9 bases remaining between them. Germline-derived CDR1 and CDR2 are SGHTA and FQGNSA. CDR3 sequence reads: CASDTRSTDTQYF. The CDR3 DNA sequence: TGTGCCAGCGACACTAGAAGCACAGATACGCAGTATTTT.

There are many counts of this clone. In nucleotides, the CDR3 is TGTGCCAGCAGCTTACGACCCGGGCTTCTTAACTATGGCTACACCTTC. Translated: CASSLRPGLLNYGYTF. The chain recombines TRBV7-9 with TRBJ1-2; D is ambiguous. There are 16 residues in the CDR3. V lost 2 bases and J lost 1, with 14 bases in between. CDR1 is SEHNR, CDR2 FQNEAQ, per germline (reference sequence).